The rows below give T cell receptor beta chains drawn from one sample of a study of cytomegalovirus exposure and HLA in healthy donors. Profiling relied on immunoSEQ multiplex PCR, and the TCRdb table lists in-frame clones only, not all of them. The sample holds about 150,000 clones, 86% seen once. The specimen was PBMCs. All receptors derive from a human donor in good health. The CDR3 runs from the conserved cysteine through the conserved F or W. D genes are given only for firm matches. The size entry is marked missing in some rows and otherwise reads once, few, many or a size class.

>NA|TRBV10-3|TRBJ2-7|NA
CAISAGSYEQYF
TGTGCCATCAGTGCAGGGTCCTACGAGCAGTACTTC
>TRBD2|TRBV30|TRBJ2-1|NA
CAWMLAGGVGQFF
TGTGCCTGGATGCTAGCGGGAGGAGTGGGGCAGTTCTTC
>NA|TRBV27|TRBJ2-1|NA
CASSPMGGVYNEQFF
TGTGCCAGCAGTCCCATGGGGGGAGTGTACAATGAGCAGTTCTTC
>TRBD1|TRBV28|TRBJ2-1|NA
CASRGQPVGNEQFF
TGTGCCAGCAGGGGACAGCCTGTGGGCAATGAGCAGTTCTTC
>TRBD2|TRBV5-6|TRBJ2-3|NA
CASSQGLTSTDTQYF
TGTGCCAGCAGCCAGGGACTAACAAGCACAGATACGCAGTATTTT
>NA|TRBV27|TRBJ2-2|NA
CASSLFSGKGLTGELFF
TGTGCCAGCAGTTTGTTCAGCGGAAAGGGTCTCACCGGGGAGCTGTTTTTT
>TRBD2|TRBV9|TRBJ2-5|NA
CASSYGLAGGETQYF
TGTGCCAGCAGCTACGGACTAGCGGGGGGGGAGACCCAGTACTTC
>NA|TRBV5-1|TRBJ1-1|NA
CASSLGSTKGDYGTEAFF
TGCGCCAGCAGCTTGGGGTCAACCAAAGGGGACTATGGCACTGAAGCTTTCTTT
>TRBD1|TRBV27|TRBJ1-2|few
CASRTGGYGYTF
TGTGCCAGCCGGACAGGGGGTTATGGCTACACCTTC
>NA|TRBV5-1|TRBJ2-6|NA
CASNKDSAGANVLTF
TGCGCCAGCAACAAGGACAGTGCCGGGGCCAACGTCCTGACTTTC
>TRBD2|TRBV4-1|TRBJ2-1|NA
CASSRTSGSPNEQFF
TGCGCCAGCAGCCGCACTAGCGGGAGCCCTAATGAGCAGTTCTTC
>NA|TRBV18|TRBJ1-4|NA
CASSRTINEKLFF
TGTGCCAGCTCACGGACAATAAATGAAAAACTGTTTTTT
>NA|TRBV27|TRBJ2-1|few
CASKGRDRYNEQFF
TGTGCCAGCAAAGGGCGGGATAGGTACAATGAGCAGTTCTTC
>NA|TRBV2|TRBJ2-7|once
CASNLGGADWEQYF
TGTGCCAGCAACCTTGGCGGGGCGGATTGGGAGCAGTACTTC
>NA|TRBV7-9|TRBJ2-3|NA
CASSLVLTGRTSTDTQYF
TGTGCCAGCAGCTTAGTTCTTACGGGGAGAACTAGCACAGATACGCAGTATTTT
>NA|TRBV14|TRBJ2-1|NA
CASSQDFRSEQFF
TGTGCCAGCAGCCAAGATTTCCGGAGTGAGCAGTTCTTC
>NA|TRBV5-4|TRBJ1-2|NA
CASSSKQGPSGYGYTF
TGTGCCAGCAGCTCGAAACAGGGACCTAGCGGCTATGGCTACACCTTC
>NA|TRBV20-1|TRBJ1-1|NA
CSASASVVAGF
TGCAGTGCTAGCGCTAGCGTCGTAGCGGGCTTT
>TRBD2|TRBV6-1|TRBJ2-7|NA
CASSEEGTSYEQYF
TGTGCCAGCAGTGAAGAGGGGACTAGCTACGAGCAGTACTTC
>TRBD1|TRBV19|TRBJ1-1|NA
CASSAGQETSEAFF
TGTGCCAGTAGTGCGGGACAGGAGACTTCAGAAGCTTTCTTT
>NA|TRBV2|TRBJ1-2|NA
CASSGSGPWNGYTF
TGTGCCAGCAGTGGTAGCGGACCATGGAATGGCTACACCTTC
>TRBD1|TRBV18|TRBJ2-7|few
CASSRSPGQSYEQYF
TGTGCCAGCTCACGAAGTCCGGGACAGTCCTACGAGCAGTACTTC
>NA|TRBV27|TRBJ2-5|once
CASSPLTTGETQYF
TGTGCCAGCAGCCCGTTGACTACCGGAGAGACCCAGTACTTC
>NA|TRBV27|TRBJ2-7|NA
CASSAHGYEQYF
TGTGCCAGCAGTGCCCACGGCTACGAGCAGTACTTC
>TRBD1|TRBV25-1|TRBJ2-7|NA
CASGTGSLDEQYF
TGTGCCAGCGGGACAGGTAGTTTGGACGAGCAGTACTTC
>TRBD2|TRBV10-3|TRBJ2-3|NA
CAIRAGTSGPTDTQYF
TGTGCCATCAGGGCCGGGACTAGCGGGCCCACAGATACGCAGTATTTT
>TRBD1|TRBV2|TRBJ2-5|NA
CASSFTGEWSDDQETQYF
TGTGCCAGCAGTTTTACAGGGGAATGGTCGGACGATCAAGAGACCCAGTACTTC
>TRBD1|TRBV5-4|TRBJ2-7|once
CASGQGFNYEQYF
TGTGCCAGCGGACAGGGTTTCAACTACGAGCAGTACTTC
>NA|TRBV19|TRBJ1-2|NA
CASTRDSPRGYTF
TGTGCCAGCACCCGGGACTCCCCGCGTGGCTACACCTTC
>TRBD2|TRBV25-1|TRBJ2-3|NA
CASSDKAGDYTDTQYF
TGTGCCAGCAGTGATAAAGCGGGGGACTACACAGATACGCAGTATTTT
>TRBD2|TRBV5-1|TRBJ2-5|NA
CASSFGTSGGGETQYF
TGCGCCAGCAGCTTCGGAACTAGCGGGGGTGGTGAGACCCAGTACTTC
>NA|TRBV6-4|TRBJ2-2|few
CASSEGAFAGELFF
TGTGCCAGCAGTGAAGGGGCCTTCGCCGGGGAGCTGTTTTTT
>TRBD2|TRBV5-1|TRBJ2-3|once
CASSPFFTSRVSGVTDTQYF
TGCGCCAGCAGCCCATTTTTCACCTCCAGGGTAAGCGGGGTGACAGATACGCAGTATTTT
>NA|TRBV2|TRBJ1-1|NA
CASSALRGHTEAFF
TGTGCCAGCAGCGCCCTACGAGGTCACACTGAAGCTTTCTTT
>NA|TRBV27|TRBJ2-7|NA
CASSLSFPPSAIPGEQYF
TGTGCCAGCAGTTTATCATTCCCCCCGTCGGCTATCCCCGGGGAGCAGTACTTC
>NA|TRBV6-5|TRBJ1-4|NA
CATSQRGSEKLFF
TGTGCCACATCCCAGCGGGGCAGTGAAAAACTGTTTTTT
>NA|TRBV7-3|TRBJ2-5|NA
CASSNDRGETQYF
TGTGCCAGCAGCAACGACCGAGGGGAGACCCAGTACTTC
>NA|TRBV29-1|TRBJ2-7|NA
CSVLRQYEQYF
TGCAGCGTTCTTAGACAGTACGAGCAGTACTTC
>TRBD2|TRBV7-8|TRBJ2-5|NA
CASSGTRGYQETQYF
TGTGCCAGCAGCGGGACTAGGGGGTACCAAGAGACCCAGTACTTC
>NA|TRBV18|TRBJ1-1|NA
CASSPLHVTGAEAFF
TGTGCCAGCTCACCTCTCCACGTTACGGGGGCTGAAGCTTTCTTT
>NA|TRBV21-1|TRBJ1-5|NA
CASSRKQSDRGGINSQPQHF
TGTGCCAGCAGCCGAAAACAGTCTGACAGGGGAGGGATTAATAGTCAGCCCCAGCATTTT
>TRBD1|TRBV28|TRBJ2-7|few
CASSSTGVHEQYF
TGTGCCAGCAGCTCGACAGGGGTCCACGAGCAGTACTTC
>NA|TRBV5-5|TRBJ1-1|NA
CASSSTGRNTEAFF
TGTGCCAGCAGCTCCACAGGAAGGAACACTGAAGCTTTCTTT
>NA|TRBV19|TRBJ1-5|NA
CARPLRGVGNQPQHF
TGTGCCAGGCCGCTCAGGGGTGTGGGCAATCAGCCCCAGCATTTT
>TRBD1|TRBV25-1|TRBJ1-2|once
CASSGQGADYGYTF
TGTGCCAGCAGTGGACAGGGGGCTGACTATGGCTACACCTTC
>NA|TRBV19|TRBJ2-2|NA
CASSIVRAWRSPTDTGELFF
TGTGCCAGTAGTATAGTACGAGCGTGGAGGTCCCCGACGGACACCGGGGAGCTGTTTTTT
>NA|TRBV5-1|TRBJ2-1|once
CASSLAPSVGNEQFF
TGCGCCAGCAGCTTGGCCCCTAGCGTCGGCAATGAGCAGTTCTTC
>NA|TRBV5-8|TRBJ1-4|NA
CASSLSRGDEKLFF
TGTGCCAGCAGCTTGAGTCGGGGTGATGAAAAACTGTTTTTT
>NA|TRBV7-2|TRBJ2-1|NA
CASSSNTRDEQFF
TGTGCCAGCAGCTCCAATACTAGGGATGAGCAGTTCTTC
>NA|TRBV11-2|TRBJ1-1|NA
CASSLGTVNTEAFF
TGTGCCAGCAGCTTAGGGACAGTCAACACTGAAGCTTTCTTT
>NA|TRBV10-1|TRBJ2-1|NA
CASSESRVGNEQFF
TGCGCCAGCAGTGAGTCACGGGTTGGCAATGAGCAGTTCTTC
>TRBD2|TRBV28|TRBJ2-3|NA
CASKGAGLTDTQYF
TGTGCCAGCAAAGGAGCGGGGCTCACAGATACGCAGTATTTT
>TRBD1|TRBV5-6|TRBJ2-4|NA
CASSLAAGQGNIQYF
TGTGCCAGCAGCTTGGCCGCGGGACAGGGAAACATTCAGTACTTC